Here is one T cell receptor (beta chain) with its context. The authors' processing: By means of reference gene primer amplification, nucleated cell counts were estimated. Sequenced by immunoSEQ multiplex PCR; TCRdb stores in-frame clones only, minus some. V and J calls and clone size are as listed in that table; D and trimming were resolved from the DNA. Of roughly 100,000 clones in the sample, 85% were seen once. Germline V gene sequence: CDR1 MNHEY, CDR2 SVGEGT. The J segment lost 10 bases and the V segment lost 6 bases, leaving 11 bases of the junction unmatched. The CDR3 covers 14 residues. This sample was taken from a study of blood T cell repertoires in COVID-19.

The rearrangement links TRBV6-2 or TRBV6-3 to TRBJ2-1, with 8 bases fitting TRBD1. Sequenced: peripheral blood. This clonotype originated in a woman aged 70-85 years with active or convalescent COVID-19. The CDR3 sequence is CASSSQAWDREQFF. Here the CDR3 DNA reads TGTGCCAGCAGCAGTCAGGCCTGGGACAGGGAGCAGTTCTTC.